A selection of T cell receptor beta chains follows, all from one sample in a study of cytomegalovirus exposure and HLA in healthy donors. Only in-frame clones appear in the TCRdb table, and some are missing; sequencing was by immunoSEQ multiplex PCR. The repertoire has approximately 160,000 clones, 60% to 80% of them found once; the top ten carry roughly 0.7%. Material: PBMCs. Receptor source: a male donor in good health and CMV-seronegative. CDR3s include the opening cysteine and the closing phenylalanine or tryptophan. Each record gives: J gene, clone size, CDR3 length, V gene, D gene, CDR3 DNA, CDR3 protein. A D gene is named only where the DNA matches it firmly. Rows may omit the clone size; those that give it use once, few, many or a size class.

J: TRBJ1-1
size: .
length: 13
V: TRBV19
D: TRBD1
DNA: TGTGCCAGTAAGCAGGGGGCGCACACTGAAGCTTTCTTT
CDR3: CASKQGAHTEAFF

J: TRBJ2-2
size: once
length: 11
V: TRBV30
D: .
DNA: TGTAGTACTAGCAACACCGGGGAGCTGTTTTTT
CDR3: CSTSNTGELFF

J: TRBJ2-3
size: .
length: 15
V: TRBV23-1
D: TRBD1
DNA: TGCGCCAGCAGTCAACAGGGGGCTAGCACAGATACGCAGTATTTT
CDR3: CASSQQGASTDTQYF

J: TRBJ1-2
size: .
length: 16
V: TRBV11-2
D: .
DNA: TGTGCCAGCAGCCCCAGGACAATAGTTATGGACTATGGCTACACCTTC
CDR3: CASSPRTIVMDYGYTF

J: TRBJ1-1
size: .
length: 16
V: TRBV7-9
D: TRBD1
DNA: TGTTCCAGCAGCTTAGTAGGGACAGGGGGGAACACTGAAGCTTTCTTT
CDR3: CSSSLVGTGGNTEAFF

J: TRBJ2-1
size: .
length: 16
V: TRBV4-3
D: .
DNA: TGCGCCAGCAGCCAAGCGGGTAGCGCCGAGGTCAATGAGCAGTTCTTC
CDR3: CASSQAGSAEVNEQFF

J: TRBJ2-2
size: .
length: 17
V: TRBV25-1
D: TRBD2
DNA: TGTGCCAGCAGTGAATGGGTAGCGGGAGCGGGCACCGGGGAGCTGTTTTTT
CDR3: CASSEWVAGAGTGELFF

J: TRBJ2-5
size: .
length: 15
V: TRBV4-3
D: .
DNA: TGCGCCAGCAGCCAAGATAACGGGGGTCAAGAGACCCAGTACTTC
CDR3: CASSQDNGGQETQYF

J: TRBJ1-6
size: .
length: 17
V: TRBV19
D: TRBD1
DNA: TGTGCCAGTTCAGTCACAGGGACAGGGGGTTCGAATTCACCCCTCCACTTT
CDR3: CASSVTGTGGSNSPLHF

J: TRBJ2-2
size: .
length: 16
V: TRBV4-3
D: TRBD1
DNA: TGCGCCAGCAGCCAATATCGGGACAGTATCGTCGGGGAGCTGTTTTTT
CDR3: CASSQYRDSIVGELFF

J: TRBJ2-5
size: .
length: 16
V: TRBV10-3
D: TRBD2
DNA: TGTGCCATCAGACCCGGGACTAGCGGGTCCCAAGAGACCCAGTACTTC
CDR3: CAIRPGTSGSQETQYF

J: TRBJ1-2
size: .
length: 13
V: TRBV5-6
D: .
DNA: TGTGCCAGCAGCCCCGCCTATGGCTATGGCTACACCTTC
CDR3: CASSPAYGYGYTF

J: TRBJ2-2
size: .
length: 16
V: TRBV7-3
D: TRBD1
DNA: TGTGCCAGCAGCTTTGCAGGGGGTGGTGGCACCGGGGAGCTGTTTTTT
CDR3: CASSFAGGGGTGELFF

J: TRBJ1-2
size: .
length: 13
V: TRBV5-1
D: .
DNA: TGCGCCAGCAGCTCCGACAGTAACTATGGCTACACCTTC
CDR3: CASSSDSNYGYTF

J: TRBJ2-3
size: .
length: 14
V: TRBV9
D: TRBD2
DNA: TGTGCCAGCAACCGAATAGCGGGGGCAGATACGCAGTATTTT
CDR3: CASNRIAGADTQYF

J: TRBJ1-1
size: .
length: 16
V: TRBV27
D: TRBD1
DNA: TGTGCCAGCAGCCGCCTACAGGGGGACATGAACACTGAAGCTTTCTTT
CDR3: CASSRLQGDMNTEAFF

J: TRBJ2-2
size: .
length: 11
V: TRBV30
D: TRBD2
DNA: TGTGCCTGGAAACTAGCGGGAGTATGGTTTTTT
CDR3: CAWKLAGVWFF

J: TRBJ1-2
size: .
length: 15
V: TRBV7-2
D: TRBD1
DNA: TGTGCCAGCAGCTTAGATAGGACAGGGGTAAACGGCTACACCTTC
CDR3: CASSLDRTGVNGYTF

J: TRBJ1-2
size: few
length: 14
V: TRBV5-1
D: .
DNA: TGCGCCAGCAGCTTGGATCCAGGGGCAGGGGTATACACCTTC
CDR3: CASSLDPGAGVYTF

J: TRBJ2-2
size: .
length: 17
V: TRBV4-2
D: TRBD2
DNA: TGTGCCAGCAGCCAAGGGCCGGGGGGTAGTTGGACCGGGGAGCTGTTTTTT
CDR3: CASSQGPGGSWTGELFF

J: TRBJ2-1
size: once
length: 14
V: TRBV14
D: TRBD2
DNA: TGTGCCAGCAGCCAAGAAGCGGGAGGGGGGGAGCAGTTCTTC
CDR3: CASSQEAGGGEQFF

J: TRBJ1-2
size: .
length: 15
V: TRBV9
D: TRBD1
DNA: TGTGCCAGCAGCCCAACCAAGGACAGGGTCTATGGCTACACCTTC
CDR3: CASSPTKDRVYGYTF

J: TRBJ2-3
size: .
length: 17
V: TRBV11-2
D: TRBD1
DNA: TGTGCCAGCAGCCCCCGGGGACAGTCATGGGGCACAGATACGCAGTATTTT
CDR3: CASSPRGQSWGTDTQYF